These T cell receptor beta chains were read from a single sample in a study of T cell responses to AZD1222 COVID-19 vaccine. Some clones are missing from TCRdb's copy, which holds only in-frame ones; the method was immunoSEQ multiplex PCR. Of some 80,000 clones listed, about nine tenths are singletons. Material: peripheral blood, obtained 28 days after the second dose of the MenACWY control vaccine. The receptor set was obtained from an adult who received the MenACWY meningococcal vaccine as a control. CDR3s include the opening cysteine and the closing phenylalanine or tryptophan. Each record gives: V gene, clone size, J gene, D gene, CDR3 DNA, CDR3 protein. D genes are given only for firm matches. Size is omitted from some rows. Given values are once, few, many or a class for expanded clones.

V: TRBV19
size: NA
J: TRBJ1-1
D: NA
DNA: TGTGCCAGTAGTATTACGGAAATCACTGAAGCTTTCTTT
CDR3: CASSITEITEAFF

V: TRBV4-1
size: NA
J: TRBJ1-2
D: NA
DNA: TGCGCCAGCAGCTTCACGACGACAGACTATGGCTACACCTTC
CDR3: CASSFTTTDYGYTF

V: TRBV19
size: NA
J: TRBJ1-1
D: TRBD1
DNA: TGTGCCAGTAGCTTTGGGACAGGGGTTACTGAAGCTTTCTTT
CDR3: CASSFGTGVTEAFF

V: TRBV4-3
size: once
J: TRBJ2-7
D: NA
DNA: TGCGCCAGCAGCCAAGGTGACCGCAATACCTACGAGCAGTACTTC
CDR3: CASSQGDRNTYEQYF

V: TRBV7-8
size: NA
J: TRBJ1-1
D: NA
DNA: TGTGCCAGCAGCTTAACAACAGCCCAGAACACTGAAGCTTTCTTT
CDR3: CASSLTTAQNTEAFF

V: TRBV6-5
size: NA
J: TRBJ1-5
D: NA
DNA: TGTGCCAGCAGCCCGGACAGAAATCAGCCCCAGCATTTT
CDR3: CASSPDRNQPQHF

V: TRBV2
size: NA
J: TRBJ1-5
D: NA
DNA: TGTGCCAGCAGTGCTCAGGGAGCCAATCAGCCCCAGCATTTT
CDR3: CASSAQGANQPQHF

V: TRBV6-1
size: NA
J: TRBJ1-1
D: NA
DNA: TGTGCCAGCAGTGAAGGGGTAGTCGGCACTGAAGCTTTCTTT
CDR3: CASSEGVVGTEAFF

V: TRBV7-6
size: NA
J: TRBJ1-5
D: TRBD1
DNA: TGTGCCAGCAGCTCGGGACAGGGGCGATATAGCAATCAGCCCCAGCATTTT
CDR3: CASSSGQGRYSNQPQHF

V: TRBV9
size: NA
J: TRBJ2-1
D: NA
DNA: TGTGCCAGCAGCGGGACCTTTGGGAATGAGCAGTTCTTC
CDR3: CASSGTFGNEQFF

V: TRBV15
size: NA
J: TRBJ1-5
D: NA
DNA: TGTGCCACCAGTAGAGACTTTACAGGTCAAGGGTCTCAGCCCCAGCATTTT
CDR3: CATSRDFTGQGSQPQHF

V: TRBV7-8
size: NA
J: TRBJ2-5
D: NA
DNA: TGTGCCAGCAGCTTCGGGACCACTGGGACCCAGTACTTC
CDR3: CASSFGTTGTQYF

V: TRBV30
size: NA
J: TRBJ2-7
D: NA
DNA: TGTGCCTGGAGTGTACTAGGGGCCGCCGGCTCCTACGAGCAGTACTTC
CDR3: CAWSVLGAAGSYEQYF

V: TRBV11-3
size: NA
J: TRBJ2-7
D: TRBD2
DNA: TGTGCCAGCAGCCAGGGAACACCGGGACTAGCGGGAAGCTACGAGCAGTACTTC
CDR3: CASSQGTPGLAGSYEQYF

V: TRBV3-1/TRBV3-2
size: once
J: TRBJ1-4
D: NA
DNA: TGTGCCAGCAGCCAACGACTCCTCCGGGGGGAAAAACTGTTTTTT
CDR3: CASSQRLLRGEKLFF

V: TRBV18
size: NA
J: TRBJ2-1
D: TRBD2
DNA: TGTGCCAGCTCAAGGGACTATAGCCAATCCTCCTACAATGAGCAGTTCTTC
CDR3: CASSRDYSQSSYNEQFF

V: TRBV18
size: NA
J: TRBJ2-2
D: NA
DNA: TGTGCCAGCTCACCTGTTCACACCGGGGAGCTGTTTTTT
CDR3: CASSPVHTGELFF

V: TRBV12-5
size: NA
J: TRBJ2-1
D: TRBD1
DNA: TGTGCTAGTGCCCCGGGACAGGCTGACAATGAGCAGTTCTTC
CDR3: CASAPGQADNEQFF

V: TRBV19
size: medium-sized
J: TRBJ1-3
D: NA
DNA: TGTGCCAGTAGTCGAGGCGGAAACTCTGGAAACACCATATATTTT
CDR3: CASSRGGNSGNTIYF

V: TRBV6-6
size: NA
J: TRBJ1-1
D: NA
DNA: TGTGCCAGCAGAGGGAGGGTGGACACTGAAGCTTTCTTT
CDR3: CASRGRVDTEAFF

V: TRBV19
size: NA
J: TRBJ2-2
D: NA
DNA: TGTGCCAGTAGTCCCCAGGGGTACACCGGGGAGCTGTTTTTT
CDR3: CASSPQGYTGELFF

V: TRBV14
size: once
J: TRBJ1-6
D: TRBD1
DNA: TGTGCCAGCAGCACCCGGGACAGGGGGGGTTCACCCCTCCACTTT
CDR3: CASSTRDRGGSPLHF

V: TRBV11-3
size: once
J: TRBJ2-1
D: NA
DNA: TGTGCCAGCAGCTTAAACTCCTACAATGAGCAGTTCTTC
CDR3: CASSLNSYNEQFF

V: TRBV5-1
size: NA
J: TRBJ1-4
D: NA
DNA: TGCGCCAGCAGCTTGGGAGGGGCAACTAATGAAAAACTGTTTTTT
CDR3: CASSLGGATNEKLFF

V: TRBV9
size: few
J: TRBJ1-1
D: NA
DNA: TGTGCCAGCAGCACCTATGACACGAACACTGAAGCTTTCTTT
CDR3: CASSTYDTNTEAFF

V: TRBV7-3
size: NA
J: TRBJ1-4
D: TRBD1
DNA: TGTGCCAGCAGCCCGACAGGGATGATGGGTGAAAAACTGTTTTTT
CDR3: CASSPTGMMGEKLFF

V: TRBV5-6
size: NA
J: TRBJ1-2
D: TRBD1
DNA: TGTGCCAGCAGCCCGCAGACGACAGGGCTCGGCTACACCTTC
CDR3: CASSPQTTGLGYTF

V: TRBV7-9
size: NA
J: TRBJ1-1
D: NA
DNA: TGTGCCAGCAGCTCAACTAGCAGGGGCCTTGAAGCTTTCTTT
CDR3: CASSSTSRGLEAFF

V: TRBV29-1
size: NA
J: TRBJ2-1
D: NA
DNA: TGCAGCGTGGAACAGGGACGCAGCTCCTACAATGAGCAGTTCTTC
CDR3: CSVEQGRSSYNEQFF

V: TRBV29-1
size: NA
J: TRBJ1-1
D: TRBD1
DNA: TGCAGCGGAGGGGGCGCGTACACTGAAGCTTTCTTT
CDR3: CSGGGAYTEAFF

V: TRBV5-6
size: NA
J: TRBJ2-1
D: NA
DNA: TGTGCCAGCAGCTTGGTCAGTTCCTACAATGAGCAGTTCTTC
CDR3: CASSLVSSYNEQFF

V: TRBV30
size: NA
J: TRBJ2-2
D: NA
DNA: TGTGCCTGGAGTCCCCTCCTGTGGAGGAGCACCGGGGAGCTGTTTTTT
CDR3: CAWSPLLWRSTGELFF

V: TRBV4-2
size: NA
J: TRBJ1-2
D: NA
DNA: TGTGCCAGCAGCCAAGAGGGCCAGATTTATGGCTACACCTTC
CDR3: CASSQEGQIYGYTF

V: TRBV9
size: NA
J: TRBJ2-7
D: NA
DNA: TGTGCCAGCAGCCGACTGGACAGCTACGAGCAGTACTTC
CDR3: CASSRLDSYEQYF

V: TRBV27
size: once
J: TRBJ1-4
D: NA
DNA: TGTGCCAGCAGGGACCGGTTAACTAATGAAAAACTGTTTTTT
CDR3: CASRDRLTNEKLFF

V: TRBV5-1
size: NA
J: TRBJ2-2
D: NA
DNA: TGCGCCAGCAGCTTGAATGTGGGAGCGAACACCGGGGAGCTGTTTTTT
CDR3: CASSLNVGANTGELFF

V: TRBV13
size: NA
J: TRBJ2-2
D: TRBD2
DNA: TGTGCCAGCAGCTTTGGACTAGCGGGGGGATCCGGGGAGCTGTTTTTT
CDR3: CASSFGLAGGSGELFF